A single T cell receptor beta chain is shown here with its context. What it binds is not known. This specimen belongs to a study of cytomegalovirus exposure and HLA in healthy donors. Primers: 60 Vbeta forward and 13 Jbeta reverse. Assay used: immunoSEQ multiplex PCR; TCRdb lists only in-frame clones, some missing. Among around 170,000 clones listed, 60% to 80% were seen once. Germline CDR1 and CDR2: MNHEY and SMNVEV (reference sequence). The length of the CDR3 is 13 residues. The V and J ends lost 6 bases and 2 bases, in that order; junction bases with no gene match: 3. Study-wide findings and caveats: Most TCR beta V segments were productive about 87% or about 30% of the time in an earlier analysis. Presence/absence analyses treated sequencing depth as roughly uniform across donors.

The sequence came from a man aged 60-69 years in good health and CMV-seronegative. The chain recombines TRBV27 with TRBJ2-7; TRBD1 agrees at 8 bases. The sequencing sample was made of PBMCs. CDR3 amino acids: CASSPRGPYEQYF. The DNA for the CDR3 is TGTGCCAGCAGCCCCAGGGGGCCCTACGAGCAGTACTTC.